What follows are 18 T cell receptor beta chains derived from one specimen sequenced in a study of blood T cell repertoires in COVID-19. The data were produced by immunoSEQ multiplex PCR, yet TCRdb's version contains in-frame clones alone and is incomplete. The table lists 170,000 or so clones, around 87% of them singletons. Sequencing was done on a sample of peripheral blood. The receptors derive from a man aged 60 to 69 with COVID-19, enrolled during active disease.

This chain links TRBV7-3 with TRBJ2-1, with TRBD2 as a possible D gene (5 bases). Germline CDR1 is SGHTA and CDR2 is FQGTGA. Deletions cut 1 base from V and 4 bases from J, with 11 bases between. CDR3 length: 15 residues. CDR3 residues: CASSLIRADYNEQFF. For the CDR3, the DNA is TGTGCCAGCAGCTTAATAAGAGCGGATTACAATGAGCAGTTCTTC.

This chain uses TRBV7-2 with TRBJ1-2, with TRBD1 identical over 7 bases. Germline loops: CDR1 SGHTA, CDR2 FQGNSA. The ends lost 5 bases at V and 4 bases at J; junction bases unmatched: 7. CDR3 length equals 14 residues. CDR3 loop: CASSPDRFFYGYTF. The CDR3 DNA reads as TGTGCCAGCAGCCCGGACAGGTTTTTCTATGGCTACACCTTC.

V and J are TRBV9 and TRBJ2-7; D remains unclear. V lost 0 bases and J 9 bases, leaving 10 bases between the germline ends. Germline V gene lookup returns CDR1 SGDLS and CDR2 YYNGEE. This CDR3 has 12 residues. The DNA of the CDR3 is TGTGCCAGCAGCGTAGACAGCTCCCTGCAGTACTTC. Translated, it gives CASSVDSSLQYF.

V is TRBV6-6 and J is TRBJ2-2; 7 bases map to TRBD1. CDR3 size: 13 residues. Trimming removed 5 bases from V and 6 bases from J; junction bases left unmatched: 3. Germline V gene sequence: CDR1 MNHNY, CDR2 SVGAGI (reference sequence). The CDR3 is CASSLQGSGELFF. The CDR3 nucleotides are TGTGCCAGCAGTCTACAGGGGTCCGGGGAGCTGTTTTTT.

This rearrangement joins TRBV24-1 to TRBJ2-7, with D possibly matching TRBD2 (7 bases). V was trimmed by 5 bases and J by 3 bases, leaving 13 bases between them. The CDR3 has 14 residues. The germline CDR1 and CDR2 sequences are KGHDR and SFDVKD. CDR3 in amino acids: CATSAGGPLYEQYF. CDR3 bases: TGTGCCACCAGTGCCGGGGGGCCTCTCTACGAGCAGTACTTC.

V is TRBV2 and J is TRBJ2-2; the match to TRBD2 covers 7 bases. Trimming cost V 5 bases and J 6 bases; bases outside gene matches: 6. There are 14 residues in the CDR3. CDR1 and CDR2 (germline): SNHLY, FYNNEI. The DNA for the CDR3 is TGTGCCAGCAGTTCCCGTGGGGGGGCCGGGGAGCTGTTTTTT. Translation: CASSSRGGAGELFF.

This rearrangement joins TRBV27 to TRBJ2-5; a weak D match, TRBD2 (6 bases). V gave up 4 bases and J gave up 4 bases, with 16 bases separating them. Germline values: CDR1 MNHEY, CDR2 SMNVEV (reference sequence). CDR3 size: 15 residues. The CDR3 sequence is CASSSTSLGLETQYF. Here the CDR3 DNA reads TGTGCCAGCAGTTCGACTAGTTTAGGCCTAGAGACCCAGTACTTC.

The chain recombines TRBV3-1 (or the pseudogene TRBV3-2) with TRBJ2-5; D gene unclear. Trimming took 5 bases from V and 4 from J, leaving 14 bases between them. CDR1 is LGHDT, CDR2 YNNKEL, per germline (reference sequence). The CDR3 sequence is 14 residues long. The DNA of the CDR3 is TGTGCCAGCAGCTACAGTGTGGGTTTAGAGACCCAGTACTTC. Translation gives CASSYSVGLETQYF.

The chain links TRBV19 to TRBJ1-3; D is ambiguous. V shed 0 bases and J shed 0 bases, with 9 bases lying between them. From germline, CDR1 is LNHDA and CDR2 SQIVND (reference sequence). CDR3 length equals 16 residues. The CDR3 loop is CASSIDRRSSGNTIYF. CDR3 DNA: TGTGCCAGTAGTATAGACCGGCGGAGCTCTGGAAACACCATATATTTT.

The chain carries TRBV27 and TRBJ2-1, with D perhaps matching TRBD1 (5 bases). Germline V gives CDR1 MNHEY, CDR2 SMNVEV (reference sequence). The length of the CDR3 is 12 residues. The V gene lost 7 bases and the J gene lost 3 bases, with 7 bases spanning the gap. CDR3 region: CASMGRYNEQFF. In DNA form, the CDR3 reads TGTGCCAGCATGGGGCGCTACAATGAGCAGTTCTTC.

This clone was observed a single time. This chain joins TRBV2 and TRBJ2-7; 8 bases map to TRBD1. This CDR3 contains 13 residues. Germline CDR1 is SNHLY and CDR2 is FYNNEI. V dropped 3 bases and J dropped 4; count of bases not matched to a gene: 2. The DNA of the CDR3 is TGTGCCAGCAGTGACAGGGGGCGATACGAGCAGTACTTC. Translating it yields CASSDRGRYEQYF.

The chain links TRBV6-5 to TRBJ1-2; unclear D gene. This CDR3 comprises 14 residues. Trimming cost V 2 bases and J 2 bases, with 9 bases left between them. Germline assignment: CDR1 MNHEY and CDR2 SVGAGI. The chain's CDR3 is CASSYVNWNYGYTF. CDR3 sequence (DNA): TGTGCCAGCAGTTACGTCAACTGGAACTATGGCTACACCTTC.

The chain carries TRBV12-3 or TRBV12-4 and TRBJ1-5; no clear D gene. V was trimmed by 1 base and J by 8 bases, leaving 6 bases between them. The CDR3 covers 12 residues. CDR3 in DNA: TGTGCCAGCAGTTTAGATAGCGAGCCCCAGCATTTT. Its protein product is CASSLDSEPQHF.

The chain is built from TRBV7-9 and TRBJ2-7; 7 bases fit TRBD1. Germline V gives CDR1 SEHNR, CDR2 FQNEAQ (reference sequence). Trimming took 0 bases from V and 6 from J; bases not matched to a gene: 8. This CDR3 region has 15 residues. For the CDR3, the DNA is TGTGCCAGCAGCTTAGCGATATCGACAGGGCGCGAGCAGTACTTC. Amino acids: CASSLAISTGREQYF.

The J gene is TRBJ1-2, the V gene TRBV5-1; D gene ambiguous. The V gene's germline CDR1 is SGHRS and CDR2 YFSETQ. The CDR3 has 14 amino acids. The V and J ends lost 3 bases and 8 bases respectively, with 17 bases between them. The CDR3 coding sequence is TGCGCCAGCAGCTATCAACACGGGAGTGACGGCTACACCTTC. Translated, it gives CASSYQHGSDGYTF.

The rearrangement uses TRBV14 and TRBJ1-1, with D unclear. This CDR3 region has 14 residues. V was pared by 0 bases and J by 0 bases, with 5 bases between. Germline lookup yields CDR1 SGHDN and CDR2 FVKESK. CDR3 nucleotide sequence: TGTGCCAGCAGCCAAGACTCAGTGAACACTGAAGCTTTCTTT. As protein: CASSQDSVNTEAFF.

The V call is TRBV28, the J call TRBJ1-5; TRBD1 is a possible D gene (5 bases). The CDR3 has 15 amino acids. Germline values: CDR1 MDHEN, CDR2 SYDVKM. V was cut by 8 bases and J by 0 bases, with 14 bases left in between. Here the CDR3 DNA reads TGTGCCAGCCAGATTAAGGGGTTTAGCAATCAGCCCCAGCATTTT. It encodes CASQIKGFSNQPQHF.

The CDR3: CSVESREDYGYTF. The CDR3 region has the DNA TGCAGCGTTGAATCCAGGGAAGACTATGGCTACACCTTC. The gene calls are TRBV29-1 and TRBJ1-2; tentatively, D is TRBD1 (5 bases). V was cut by 2 bases and J by 3 bases, with 10 bases left in between. Germline V gene lookup returns CDR1 SQVTM and CDR2 ANQGSEA. This CDR3 is built from 13 residues.